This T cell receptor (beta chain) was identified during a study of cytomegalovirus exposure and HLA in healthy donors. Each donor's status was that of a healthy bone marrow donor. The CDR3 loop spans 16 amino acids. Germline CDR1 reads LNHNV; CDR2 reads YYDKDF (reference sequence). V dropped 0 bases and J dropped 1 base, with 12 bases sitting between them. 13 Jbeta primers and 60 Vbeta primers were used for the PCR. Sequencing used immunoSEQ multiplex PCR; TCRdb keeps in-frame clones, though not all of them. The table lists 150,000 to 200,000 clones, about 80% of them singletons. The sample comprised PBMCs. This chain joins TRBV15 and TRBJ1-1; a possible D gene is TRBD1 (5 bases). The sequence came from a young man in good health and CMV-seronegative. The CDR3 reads CATSRDEQAANTEAFF. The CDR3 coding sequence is TGTGCCACCAGCAGAGATGAACAGGCCGCGAACACTGAAGCTTTCTTT.